The 13 T cell receptor beta chains below all came from one sample that was sequenced in a study of cytomegalovirus exposure and HLA in healthy donors. The PCR contained 60 Vbeta and 13 Jbeta primers. Generated by immunoSEQ multiplex PCR, the TCRdb table keeps only in-frame clones and is missing some. The sample lists approximately 89,000 clones, less than 75% occurring once. The material sequenced was PBMCs. The receptors were sampled from a woman in her twenties or thirties in good health and CMV-seropositive.

The chain has TRBV11-1 and TRBJ1-1, with 8 bases fitting TRBD1. The germline gives CDR1 SGHAT, CDR2 FQDESV (reference sequence). J was trimmed by 0 bases and V by 4 bases; bases with no gene match: 4. The CDR3 contains 15 residues. The CDR3 sequence is CASSSPTGVNTEAFF. The CDR3 nucleotides are TGTGCCAGCAGCTCTCCGACAGGGGTGAACACTGAAGCTTTCTTT.

The J gene is TRBJ2-2, the V gene TRBV9; 8 bases line up with TRBD1. The V segment lost 4 bases and the J segment 4 bases; nucleotides outside the gene matches: 6. This CDR3 comprises 15 residues. Germline CDR1 SGDLS, CDR2 YYNGEE. The CDR3 nucleotides are TGTGCCAGCAGCCTGGGACAGGTTCGCACCGGGGAGCTGTTTTTT. Translating it yields CASSLGQVRTGELFF.

The chain uses TRBV13 and TRBJ2-1; 14 nucleotides line up with TRBD2. The V gene's germline CDR1 is PRHDT and CDR2 FYEKMQ (reference sequence). The CDR3 contains 17 residues. The V gene end was trimmed by 7 bases and the J gene end by 1 base; junction bases not matched to a gene: 6. The CDR3 loop is CASKGTSGGDSYNEQFF. Here the CDR3 DNA reads TGTGCCAGCAAAGGGACTAGCGGGGGAGATTCCTACAATGAGCAGTTCTTC.

A single count supports this clone. CDR3: CASRQLGGAGGANVLTF. CDR3 in DNA: TGTGCCAGCAGACAACTAGGGGGCGCGGGAGGGGCCAACGTCCTGACTTTC. V usage is TRBV7-2 and J usage is TRBJ2-6; perhaps TRBD1 as D (7 bases). Trimming took off 6 bases at V and 4 bases at J, with 19 bases between the two ends. Looked up from germline, CDR1 is SGHTA and CDR2 is FQGNSA. This CDR3 has 17 amino acids.

V gene TRBV7-9 combines with J gene TRBJ1-1, with a possible D match to TRBD1 (6 bases). The V end lost 5 bases, the J end lost 2 bases, and 15 bases lay between the germline ends. Germline CDR1 reads SEHNR; CDR2 reads FQNEAQ (reference sequence). The CDR3 runs 15 residues. The CDR3 here is CASSHRGAGNTEAFF. In DNA form, the CDR3 reads TGTGCCAGCAGCCACCGGGGGGCAGGAAACACTGAAGCTTTCTTT.

The CDR3 loop reads CASSTTGGIYEQYF. DNA of the CDR3: TGTGCCAGTAGTACTACAGGGGGCATCTACGAGCAGTACTTC. The chain carries TRBV19 and TRBJ2-7; 9 nucleotides align to TRBD1. The germline V gene has CDR1 LNHDA and CDR2 SQIVND (reference sequence). After removal of 4 bases from V and 3 bases from J, the junction contained 4 bases not matched to a gene. The CDR3 sequence is 14 residues long.

The J gene is TRBJ2-7, the V gene TRBV18; a possible D gene is TRBD1 (6 bases). This CDR3 has 13 residues. Between the trimmed V and J ends, which lost 6 bases and 1 base, there was a span of 10 bases. Germline assignment: CDR1 KGHSH and CDR2 LQKENI. CDR3 residues: CASSLDRSYEQYF. The CDR3 region has the DNA TGTGCCAGCTCCCTCGACAGGTCCTACGAGCAGTACTTC.

The chain joins TRBV4-2 to TRBJ1-4, with 7 bases that match TRBD1. Looked up from germline, CDR1 is LGHNA and CDR2 is YNFKEQ. CDR3 length: 14 amino acids. J was trimmed by 4 bases and V by 5 bases; bases with no gene match: 4. In DNA form, the CDR3 reads TGTGCCAGCAGCAAGGGACAGTATAATGAAAAACTGTTTTTT. As protein: CASSKGQYNEKLFF.

The J gene is TRBJ2-3, the V gene TRBV9; 12 bases match TRBD2. V was clipped by 0 bases and J by 2 bases; unmatched bases: 4. The CDR3 runs to 17 residues. Germline V gives CDR1 SGDLS, CDR2 YYNGEE. CDR3 nucleotides: TGTGCCAGCAGCGTAGATCCTAGCGGGGGGGTCACAGATACGCAGTATTTT. Translation: CASSVDPSGGVTDTQYF.

J is TRBJ2-1 and V is TRBV7-8, with 10 bases fitting TRBD2. The CDR3 is 16 amino acids. CDR1 SGHVS and CDR2 FQNEAQ come from the germline V gene. The V and J ends lost 3 bases and 4 bases, in that order; junction bases with no gene match: 6. The CDR3 spells CASSFYSGGRYNEQFF. CDR3 DNA sequence: TGTGCCAGCAGCTTCTATAGCGGGGGGAGGTACAATGAGCAGTTCTTC.

This clone was observed a few times. This rearrangement joins TRBV5-6 to TRBJ2-7; D perhaps matches TRBD2 (6 bases). Germline V lookup: CDR1 SGHDT, CDR2 YYEEEE. The V gene lost 4 bases and the J gene lost 7 bases, with 15 bases spanning the gap. The CDR3 spans 13 residues. The CDR3 protein is CASSPGHGGEQYF. Here the CDR3 DNA reads TGTGCCAGCAGCCCGGGGCACGGGGGAGAGCAGTACTTC.

The chain uses TRBV15 and TRBJ1-4; TRBD1 agrees at 7 bases. The V segment lost 1 base and the J segment 5 bases; nucleotides outside the gene matches: 4. This CDR3 has 15 residues. From germline, CDR1 is LNHNV and CDR2 YYDKDF (reference sequence). The CDR3 region has the DNA TGTGCCACCAGCAGAGTTCGAGGGGGCAATGAAAAACTGTTTTTT. Its translation: CATSRVRGGNEKLFF.

The genes are TRBV6-5 and TRBJ2-2, with 8 nucleotides matching TRBD2. Germline loops: CDR1 MNHEY, CDR2 SVGAGI. V gave up 9 bases and J gave up 0 bases; unmatched junction bases: 6. The CDR3 spans 15 residues. CDR3: CARGHSGANTGELFF. Here the CDR3 DNA reads TGTGCCAGGGGCCATAGCGGGGCGAACACCGGGGAGCTGTTTTTT.